The rows below give T cell receptor beta chains drawn from one sample of a study of immune reconstitution after stem cell transplant in scleroderma. TCRdb called the RT-PCR reads again in MiXCR, with one record for every CDR3 protein. Here the sample spans 1,500 to 2,500 distinct CDR3 sequences, approximately 16% being singletons. This material was acquired before or after autologous hematopoietic stem cell transplantation (not recorded which). All receptors derive from a female donor with systemic sclerosis. The CDR3 runs from the conserved cysteine through the conserved F or W. Each record gives: J gene, D gene, V gene, clone size, CDR3 protein, CDR3 DNA. D genes are given only for firm matches. The size field is filled for only some rows; it gives once, few, many or a size class.

TRBJ2-1 | TRBD2 | TRBV12-3/TRBV12-4 | few | CASSLGRGGLIYEQFF | TGTGCCAGCAGTTTAGGGCGGGGGGGCTTAATTTATGAGCAGTTCTTC
TRBJ2-3 | TRBD2 | TRBV20-1 | medium-sized | CSARDHERGPTDTQYF | TGCAGTGCTAGAGATCATGAGCGGGGGCCCACAGATACGCAGTATTTT
TRBJ1-2 | NA | TRBV7-2 | medium-sized | CASSSGTDYGYTF | TGTGCCAGCAGCTCTGGGACGGATTATGGCTACACCTTC
TRBJ2-1 | NA | TRBV7-2 | medium-sized | CASSLERGRMEQFF | TGTGCCAGCAGCTTAGAACGGGGGCGCATGGAGCAGTTCTTC
TRBJ1-3 | NA | TRBV20-1 | large | CSARDPGRGSGNTIYF | TGCAGTGCTAGAGACCCGGGACGGGGCTCTGGAAACACCATATATTTT
TRBJ2-7 | TRBD2 | TRBV7-7 | NA | CASSAGLAGSYEQYF | TGTGCTAGCAGCGCCGGACTAGCGGGGTCCTACGAGCAGTACTTC
TRBJ1-6 | NA | TRBV5-1 | medium-sized | CASSFERPDGSPLHF | TGCGCCAGCAGCTTTGAGCGACCCGACGGTTCACCCCTCCACTTT
TRBJ2-1 | NA | TRBV7-2 | few | CASSSKVDFSSYNEQFF | TGTGCCAGCAGCTCCAAGGTGGACTTTAGCTCCTACAATGAGCAGTTCTTC
TRBJ2-5 | NA | TRBV27 | medium-sized | CASRSGSAETQYF | TGTGCCAGCAGATCCGGATCTGCGGAGACCCAGTACTTC
TRBJ1-4 | NA | TRBV5-6 | once | CASSLGTASNEKLFF | TGTGCCAGCAGCTTGGGAACGGCTTCTAATGAAAAACTGTTTTTT
TRBJ2-5 | NA | TRBV5-1 | medium-sized | CASSLVGGESETQYF | TGCGCCAGCAGCTTGGTTGGGGGCGAGTCGGAGACCCAGTACTTC
TRBJ2-1 | NA | TRBV7-6 | few | CASSFGEGNEQFF | TGTGCCAGCAGCTTCGGCGAGGGGAATGAGCAGTTCTTC
TRBJ1-4 | NA | TRBV6-1 | NA | CASGQFEKLFF | TGTGCCAGCGGACAGTTTGAAAAACTGTTTTTT
TRBJ1-1 | NA | TRBV20-1 | medium-sized | CSARGVAFTEAFF | TGCAGTGCTAGAGGGGTGGCGTTCACTGAAGCTTTCTTT
TRBJ2-3 | TRBD1 | TRBV10-3 | few | CAIQGAGTDTQYF | TGTGCCATCCAGGGGGCCGGCACAGATACGCAGTATTTT
TRBJ2-1 | NA | TRBV7-6 | NA | CASSQSPRDYNEQFF | TGTGCCAGCAGCCAAAGCCCCAGGGACTACAATGAGCAGTTCTTC
TRBJ2-3 | NA | TRBV6-1 | NA | CASSETGGGGTDTQYF | TGTGCCAGCAGTGAAACCGGGGGAGGAGGCACAGATACGCAGTATTTT
TRBJ2-1 | NA | TRBV9 | few | CASSVGSYNEQFF | TGTGCCAGCAGCGTAGGATCTTACAATGAGCAGTTCTTC
TRBJ1-5 | NA | TRBV5-1 | medium-sized | CASRVGLDQPQHF | TGCGCCAGCAGAGTGGGTCTGGATCAGCCCCAGCATTTT
TRBJ1-6 | NA | TRBV5-6 | medium-sized | CASSLLRDTDNSPLHF | TGTGCCAGCAGTCTACTCCGGGACACAGATAATTCACCCCTCCACTTT
TRBJ2-1 | NA | TRBV11-2 | few | CAPSWEQFF | TGTGCCCCTTCTTGGGAGCAGTTCTTC
TRBJ1-2 | TRBD1 | TRBV4-1 | large | CASSQYRDSSQPYGYTF | TGCGCCAGCAGCCAATACCGGGACAGTTCTCAACCCTATGGCTACACCTTC
TRBJ2-5 | TRBD1 | TRBV20-1 | NA | CSAEPGQYLAQYF | TGCAGTGCCGAACCGGGACAGTATTTGGCCCAGTACTTC
TRBJ1-6 | NA | TRBV20-1 | medium-sized | CSARDQMGFSPLHF | TGCAGTGCTAGAGATCAAATGGGGTTTTCACCCCTCCACTTT
TRBJ1-5 | NA | TRBV5-1 | NA | CASSLRQAQHF | TGCGCCAGCAGCTTACGACAGGCCCAGCATTTT
TRBJ2-7 | NA | TRBV6-2/TRBV6-3 | NA | CANSYSDKTYEQYF | TGTGCCAACAGTTACTCGGACAAGACCTACGAGCAGTACTTC
TRBJ1-1 | NA | TRBV7-9 | medium-sized | CASSLTTVNTEAFF | TGTGCCAGCAGCTTAACGACGGTGAACACTGAAGCTTTCTTT
TRBJ2-1 | TRBD2 | TRBV6-2/TRBV6-3 | large | CASRISGGTYPFF | TGTGCCAGCAGGATTAGCGGGGGGACTTACCCGTTCTTC
TRBJ2-3 | NA | TRBV9 | NA | CASSADDTDTQYF | TGTGCCAGCAGCGCGGATGACACAGATACGCAGTATTTT
TRBJ2-2 | TRBD1 | TRBV5-8 | NA | CASSLHTGGLYSGELFF | TGTGCCAGCAGCTTACATACAGGGGGGCTATACTCCGGGGAGCTGTTTTTT